The next 27 T cell receptor beta chains were all read from a single sample in a study of graft-versus-host responses after intestinal transplantation. No antigen has been assigned to these receptors. Profiling relied on immunoSEQ multiplex PCR, and the TCRdb table lists in-frame clones only, not all of them. The sample holds some 130,000 clones, over 85% seen once. The sample in question was unstimulated CD4+ T cells sorted from spleen or lymph node cells, obtained before intestinal transplant. These receptors all stem from a human donor who received an intestinal transplant.

In regard to this clone: This specimen includes other DNA sequences encoding the same CDR3. The chain carries TRBV19 and TRBJ1-2; 7 bases map to TRBD1. From germline, CDR1 is LNHDA and CDR2 SQIVND (reference sequence). This CDR3 has 14 residues. The J segment lost 2 bases and the V segment lost 3 bases, leaving 3 bases of the junction unmatched. The CDR3 DNA is TGTGCCAGTAGTATTAAGGGGGCGAACTATGGCTACACCTTC. Its translation is CASSIKGANYGYTF.

The chain joins TRBV2 to TRBJ2-1, with TRBD2 matching 12 bases. Losses at the gene ends were 2 bases for V and 7 bases for J; bases not matched to a gene: 3. Looked up from germline, CDR1 is SNHLY and CDR2 is FYNNEI. CDR3 length: 15 amino acids. CDR3 residues: CASSELAGGQNEQFF. CDR3 nucleotide sequence: TGTGCCAGCAGTGAACTAGCGGGGGGGCAAAATGAGCAGTTCTTC.

A word on this clone: Other DNA sequences in the sample encode the same CDR3. V usage is TRBV5-1 and J usage is TRBJ1-1; D is undetermined. Trimming took 1 base from V and 1 from J, leaving 2 bases between them. Germline V gene data show CDR1 as SGHRS and CDR2 as YFSETQ. The CDR3 has 12 amino acids. This chain's CDR3 is CASSLQNTEAFF. The CDR3 nucleotides are TGCGCCAGCAGCTTGCAGAACACTGAAGCTTTCTTT.

This chain links TRBV5-4 with TRBJ1-6; D may be TRBD1 (5 bases). V was shortened by 4 bases and J by 7 bases, with 15 bases between the two germline ends. Germline CDR1 is SGHNT and CDR2 is YYREEE (reference sequence). This CDR3 contains 15 residues. The CDR3 DNA follows: TGTGCCAGCAGCCGGGGGGGAATCTCCAATTCACCCCTCCACTTT. Amino acids: CASSRGGISNSPLHF.

This rearrangement joins TRBV27 to TRBJ2-1; TRBD1 agrees at 8 bases. The V and J ends lost 8 bases and 8 bases, in that order; junction bases with no gene match: 11. Germline V lookup: CDR1 MNHEY, CDR2 SMNVEV (reference sequence). The CDR3 spans 14 residues. The CDR3 DNA sequence: TGTGCCAGCTCCAGGGGACAGGCTAGGTATGAGCAGTTCTTC. It codes for CASSRGQARYEQFF.

This chain joins TRBV12-5 and TRBJ2-3, with 8 bases identical to TRBD2. V lost 1 base, J lost 6 bases, and 9 bases stayed unmatched. The CDR3 totals 16 residues. Germline V CDR1 and CDR2: LGHNT, FRNRAP. The CDR3 nucleotides are TGTGCTAGTGGTTTGGGGGTAGCGGGGCGAGCGGATACGCAGTATTTT. Translated: CASGLGVAGRADTQYF. Full variable domain (missing parts from reference TRBV12-5 and TRBJ2-3): DARVTQTPRHKVTEMGQEVTMRCQPILGHNTVFWYRQTMMQGLELLAYFRNRAPLDDSGMPKDRFSAEMPDATLATLKIQPSEPRDSAVYFCASGLGVAGRADTQYFGPGTRLTVL.

The rearrangement links TRBV5-1 to TRBJ2-5; D uncertain. CDR1 is SGHRS and CDR2 is YFSETQ in the germline V gene. The CDR3 has 13 residues. Trimming pared 4 bases from V and 3 bases from J, leaving 10 bases between. The CDR3 reads CASSVAGEETQYF. CDR3 DNA sequence: TGCGCCAGCAGCGTCGCCGGAGAAGAGACCCAGTACTTC. Variable domain in full (rest from reference TRBV5-1 and TRBJ2-5): KAGVTQTPRYLIKTRGQQVTLSCSPISGHRSVSWYQQTPGQGLQFLFEYFSETQRNKGNFPGRFSGRQFSNSRSEMNVSTLELGDSALYLCASSVAGEETQYFGPGTRLLVL.

The V gene is TRBV7-9, the J gene TRBJ1-1; 10 positions match TRBD1. V was pared by 5 bases and J by 2 bases, with 8 bases of the junction left unmatched. CDR3 length: 16 amino acids. From germline, CDR1 is SEHNR and CDR2 FQNEAQ (reference sequence). The CDR3 protein is CASSLGQGRRNTEAFF. In DNA form, the CDR3 reads TGTGCCAGCAGCCTGGGACAGGGGAGGCGAAACACTGAAGCTTTCTTT.

This rearrangement joins TRBV4-1 to TRBJ2-7, with D possibly being TRBD1 (6 bases). Germline loops: CDR1 MGHRA, CDR2 YSYEKL. V lost 4 bases and J 3 bases, leaving 19 bases between the germline ends. The length of the CDR3 is 16 residues. The CDR3 loop is CASSPWAILGGYEQYF. In nucleotides, the CDR3 is TGCGCCAGCAGCCCCTGGGCTATCTTAGGGGGCTACGAGCAGTACTTC.

This clone appeared once. This chain joins TRBV27 and TRBJ2-5, with 7 positions matching TRBD1. The length of the CDR3 is 14 residues. Germline V gives CDR1 MNHEY, CDR2 SMNVEV (reference sequence). With 5 bases clipped from V and 4 bases from J, the junction kept 7 bases outside the gene matches. Here the CDR3 DNA reads TGTGCCAGCAGTCCAACAGGGGCTAGAGAGACCCAGTACTTC. It codes for CASSPTGARETQYF.

The rearrangement joins TRBV11-1 to TRBJ2-7, with D uncertain. V was shortened by 1 base and J by 0 bases, with 1 base between the two germline ends. Per the germline V gene, CDR1 is SGHAT and CDR2 is FQDESV (reference sequence). The CDR3 runs 12 residues. As DNA, the CDR3 is TGTGCCAGCAGCTTAGTCTCCTACGAGCAGTACTTC. Translating it yields CASSLVSYEQYF.

The chain employs TRBV4-1 and TRBJ2-3; 10 bases are a match to TRBD2. Germline CDR1 is MGHRA and CDR2 is YSYEKL. CDR3 length equals 18 residues. V was clipped by 1 base and J by 3 bases; unmatched bases: 10. CDR3 loop: CASSQGASGGIRTDTQYF. In nucleotides, the CDR3 is TGCGCCAGCAGCCAAGGGGCTAGCGGGGGAATACGAACAGATACGCAGTATTTT.

The chain has TRBV11-2 and TRBJ2-5; D is perhaps TRBD2 (6 bases). Germline CDR1 is SGHAT and CDR2 is FQNNGV. V lost 0 bases to trimming and J lost 2 bases, with 10 bases between them. The CDR3 runs 15 residues. The CDR3 DNA reads TGTGCCAGCAGCTTAGAGTTCGGACTACAAGAGACCCAGTACTTC. Protein: CASSLEFGLQETQYF.

There are a few counts of this clone. The rearrangement joins TRBV2 to TRBJ2-2, with 8 bases identical to TRBD2. This CDR3 spans 16 amino acids. Germline CDR1 SNHLY, CDR2 FYNNEI. Unmatched junction bases numbered 10, after V lost 3 bases and J lost 7 bases. The CDR3 DNA reads TGTGCCAGCAGTGAGGGTAGCGGGGCCGCCATCGGGGAGCTGTTTTTT. Its translation: CASSEGSGAAIGELFF.

In regard to this clone: Within the sample, other DNA sequences also encode this same CDR3. The J gene is TRBJ2-7, the V gene TRBV6-1, with 8 bases that match TRBD1. The CDR3 length is 15 residues. The V segment lost 7 bases and the J segment 3 bases; nucleotides outside the gene matches: 11. Germline lookup yields CDR1 MNHNS and CDR2 SASEGT. DNA for the CDR3: TGTGCCAGCAAACTCTTCGGGACAGGAGACTACGAGCAGTACTTC. Translated: CASKLFGTGDYEQYF.

The chain couples TRBV19 to TRBJ2-5; D is unresolved. The J call may not be correct, given that the DNA end is closer to TRBJ2-7. The germline gives CDR1 LNHDA, CDR2 SQIVND (reference sequence). The CDR3 consists of 14 residues. CDR3 sequence (DNA): TGTGCCAGTAGTTATGCGACACATAACTACGAGCAGTACTTC. Protein product: CASSYATHNYEQYF.

The J gene is TRBJ2-5, the V gene TRBV5-8, with 8 bases aligning to TRBD2. The CDR3 is 14 amino acids. Germline V gives CDR1 SGHTS, CDR2 YDEGEE. The V gene end was trimmed by 3 bases and the J gene end by 4 bases; junction bases not matched to a gene: 5. CDR3 protein: CASSYGTRAETQYF. DNA of the CDR3: TGTGCCAGCAGCTACGGGACTAGGGCAGAGACCCAGTACTTC.

This chain uses TRBV5-5 with TRBJ1-1; no firm D call. Germline V lookup: CDR1 SGHKS, CDR2 YYEKEE (reference sequence). V shed 3 bases and J shed 0 bases, with 9 bases lying between them. The CDR3 runs to 14 residues. Here the CDR3 DNA reads TGTGCCAGCAGCTCCCGGGTCTTGAACACTGAAGCTTTCTTT. Translation gives CASSSRVLNTEAFF.

This rearrangement joins TRBV27 to TRBJ2-1, with D tentatively TRBD2 (7 bases). The CDR3 is 14 amino acids. Deletions cut 4 bases from V and 4 bases from J, with 11 bases between. Germline loops: CDR1 MNHEY, CDR2 SMNVEV (reference sequence). DNA for the CDR3: TGTGCCAGCAGTTGGGGGCGGGGGTACAATGAGCAGTTCTTC. Translated, it gives CASSWGRGYNEQFF.

The V gene is TRBV30, the J gene TRBJ1-5; D is unclear. Trimming left V 1 base short and J 5 bases short, with 9 bases between. The CDR3 is 13 residues long. The germline gives CDR1 GTSNPN, CDR2 SVGIG (reference sequence). CDR3: CAWSGTDYQPQHF. The CDR3 nucleotides read TGTGCCTGGAGTGGGACGGACTATCAGCCCCAGCATTTT.

The table lists this clone with a count of one. The chain uses TRBV5-8 and TRBJ1-5; D possibly corresponds to TRBD1 (5 bases). This CDR3 region has 15 residues. The V gene's germline CDR1 is SGHTS and CDR2 YDEGEE. Trimming stripped 1 base from V and 7 bases from J, with 15 bases between. The CDR3, as DNA: TGTGCCAGCAGCTTGTGGACGGCAGGGAACCAGCCCCAGCATTTT. This encodes CASSLWTAGNQPQHF.

This clone appeared once. The chain employs TRBV7-8 and TRBJ1-6; D is ambiguous. Looked up from germline, CDR1 is SGHVS and CDR2 is FQNEAQ. V lost 2 bases, J lost 5 bases, and 13 bases lay in between. The CDR3 is made up of 16 amino acids. Here the CDR3 reads CASSLWQVVNNSPLHF. Written as DNA, the CDR3 is TGTGCCAGCAGCTTATGGCAGGTCGTAAATAATTCACCCCTCCACTTT.

This clone was seen only once. This chain joins TRBV2 and TRBJ1-2; TRBD1 is a possible D gene (6 bases). Trimming left V 5 bases short and J 2 bases short, with 12 bases between. Germline CDR1 is SNHLY and CDR2 is FYNNEI. CDR3 length equals 14 residues. In DNA, the CDR3 is TGTGCCAGCAGTACAGGGAACTCCAACTATGGCTACACCTTC. It translates to CASSTGNSNYGYTF.

The J gene is TRBJ1-5, the V gene TRBV11-2; 7 bases align to TRBD1. Germline CDR1 and CDR2: SGHAT and FQNNGV. The length of the CDR3 is 15 residues. Trimming took 3 bases from V and 1 from J; bases not matched to a gene: 3. This CDR3 reads CASSLSGGSNQPQHF. The CDR3 nucleotides are TGTGCCAGCAGCTTGTCAGGGGGGAGCAATCAGCCCCAGCATTTT.

The chain links TRBV7-2 to TRBJ2-2; D perhaps matches TRBD1 (6 bases). V was pared by 5 bases and J by 4 bases, with 11 bases between. This CDR3 spans 14 amino acids. CDR1 and CDR2 (germline): SGHTA, FQGNSA. CDR3 loop: CASSTGQRTGELFF. CDR3 in DNA: TGTGCCAGCAGCACAGGACAGCGCACCGGGGAGCTGTTTTTT. The full variable domain, rest sourced from reference TRBV7-2 and TRBJ2-2, is GAGVSQSPSNKVTEKGKDVELRCDPISGHTALYWYRQSLGQGLEFLIYFQGNSAPDKSGLPSDRFSAERTGGSVSTLTIQRTQQEDSAVYLCASSTGQRTGELFFGEGSRLTVL.

The chain joins TRBV6-5 to TRBJ2-3; possible D gene TRBD1, 6 bases. Germline CDR1 and CDR2: MNHEY and SVGAGI. This CDR3 is built from 14 residues. Trimming shortened V by 6 bases and J by 3 bases, and 13 bases separated the two germline ends. In DNA, the CDR3 is TGTGCCAGCAGGGTCACAGGGTTAACAGATACGCAGTATTTT. This encodes CASRVTGLTDTQYF.

V usage is TRBV4-2 and J usage is TRBJ1-4; D gene uncertain. Trimming took 0 bases from V and 0 from J, leaving 5 bases between them. In germline, CDR1 is LGHNA, CDR2 YNFKEQ. The CDR3 contains 15 residues. Here the CDR3 reads CASSQDRATNEKLFF. The DNA for the CDR3 is TGTGCCAGCAGCCAAGATCGAGCAACTAATGAAAAACTGTTTTTT.